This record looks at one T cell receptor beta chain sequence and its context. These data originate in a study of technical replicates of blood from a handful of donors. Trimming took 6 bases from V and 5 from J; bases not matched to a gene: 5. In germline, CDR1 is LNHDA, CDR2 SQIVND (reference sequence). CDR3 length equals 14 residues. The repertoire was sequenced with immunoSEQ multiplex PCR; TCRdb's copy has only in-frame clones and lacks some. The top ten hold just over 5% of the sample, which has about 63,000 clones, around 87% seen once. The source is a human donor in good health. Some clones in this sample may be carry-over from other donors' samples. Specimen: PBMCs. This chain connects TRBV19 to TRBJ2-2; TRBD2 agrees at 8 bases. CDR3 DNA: TGTGCCAGTAGGCAAGCGGGGGCTACCGGGGAGCTGTTTTTT. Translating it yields CASRQAGATGELFF.